The clone carrying this T cell receptor beta chain was picked up one time. Its antigen is still unknown. Mismatch with germline at one junction end may stem from a read error. This record belongs to a study of graft-versus-host responses after intestinal transplantation. In the study overall: In this cohort, recipients had multivisceral, liver-intestinal, or isolated intestinal transplants. Every one of the recipients received anti-thymocyte globulin induction and afterwards took tacrolimus and steroids for around 3 years.

The table came from immunoSEQ multiplex PCR; TCRdb's copy has only in-frame clones and leaves some out. The table has about 86,000 clones, less than 90% seen once. Germline V lookup: CDR1 SGHRS, CDR2 YFSETQ. The CDR3 is 13 residues long. Regarding the study as a whole: Some GvH clones appeared in ileal mucosa or blood before recipient bone marrow.

The rearrangement uses TRBV5-1 and TRBJ2-5, with 11 nucleotides matching TRBD2. The source material was unstimulated CD4+ T cells sorted from spleen or lymph node cells, sampled before transplant. This receptor was taken from a human donor who was the organ donor for an intestinal transplant. CDR3 region: CASSFDLSGGANF. The CDR3 nucleotides are TGCGCCAGCAGCTTCGACCTTAGCGGGGGGGCCAACTTC.